The T cell receptor (beta chain) described here comes from a study of beta chain features in type 1 diabetes (dated 2018 in TCRdb). As for the study more broadly: Patients and healthy donors did not differ in mean age, gender distribution, total cell number or subset yield. A total of some 100,000,000 sorted cells were examined across all samples, and the number of cells per subset was strongly correlated with RNA yield. In the study, TCRB repertoires of sorted circulating CD4+ T cell subsets from recently diagnosed type 1 diabetes patients were compared with those of matched healthy donors. Regulatory and stem cell-like memory subsets were isolated from only 8 patients and 8 healthy donors, whereas naive and central memory subsets came from all 30 or so donors. The study at large found these results: Naive, central memory and regulatory TCRB repertoires appeared to be more similar among patients than among healthy donors. At VDJ recombination sites, patients with type 1 diabetes made fewer insertions and deleted more nucleotides, a pattern implying thymic rearrangement abnormalities. Sequencing cDNA rather than genomic DNA could over-represent highly expressing activated cells, although activation and CD3 levels did not differ between groups. A moderate but significant shortening of TCRB CDR3 length was observed in type 1 diabetes patients in all four CD4+ subsets. PCR may preferentially amplify shorter templates, but because patient and control samples were amplified and corrected together, any resulting skew would affect both groups equally. HLA sub-analyses involved small numbers of individuals, so any influence of HLA type on TCRB rearrangement remained unresolved.

The entire amount of isolated RNA was reverse transcribed using the High Capacity cDNA Reverse Transcription Kit, so the sequenced TCRB transcripts were expressed ones. Deep immunoSEQ sequencing was performed on naive, central memory and regulatory T cell samples, with an average of roughly 3.3 million total reads per sample. Sorted cells were lysed in RLT buffer, and RNA was extracted using DNase-treated RNeasy Micro or Mini kits according to cell number. To prevent cross-contamination, each cell subset was processed individually, whereas patient and healthy donor samples were processed jointly. The immunoSEQ multiplex PCR was used to amplify TCRB sequences from cDNA, yielding 87-bp fragments that span the CDR3 region. Amplicons were sequenced on the Illumina HiSeq platform. The study's processing was this. Synthetic template baselines were used to correct PCR bias computationally, reads within Hamming distance 2 were collapsed, and singletons that could not be merged were discarded. By aligning reads against IMGT, V, D and J genes, CDR3 length, and insertions or deletions at six rearrangement sites were assigned. Clonotype counts were normalized to sorted cell number within each subset before computing true diversity and Gini coefficients with the tcR R package. The overlap coefficient, calculated on TCRB nucleotide sequences, was used to measure repertoire sharing. The clones in this table, taken by TCRdb from immuneACCESS, are in-frame only. Not every clone is retained; where verified, under half of the shortfall comes from an unresolved V gene, and the cause of the rest is unknown. Clone size and the V and J calls come from that table; the DNA yielded D and trimming. Here the sample has 250,000 to 400,000 clones; about 15% occur a single time. Under 8.5% of the sample is held by the ten biggest clonotypes.

The CDR3 contains 14 residues, cysteine and phenylalanine counted. Here the CDR3 DNA is all that survives: 42 bases in frame from base 1. The germline V gene (reference sequence) yields MNHEY for CDR1 and SMNVEV for CDR2. V loses 3 bases of germline sequence and J loses 5 bases, and the interval between the two ends is 13 bases. Comment on this clone: Its specific antigen is unknown. Base quality data are lacking; no much larger clone is found one base away.

From each donor, a single peripheral blood sample of approximately 110 mL on average was drawn into heparinised tubes. Naive, central memory, regulatory and stem cell-like memory CD4+ T cells were sorted on a BD FACSAria II using a panel including CD45RO, CCR7, CD25, CD127, CD95 and CD27. All sorted populations exceeded 95% purity. PBMCs were isolated right away by Lymphoprep density gradient centrifugation and were stained directly, without culture. So that batch effects would be minimized, each experiment stained and sorted samples in pairs, pairing one healthy donor with one patient. This TCR was sampled from a man aged 25 to 45 in good health. Input material: central memory CD4+ T cells from blood. The chain is encoded by TRBV27 joined to TRBJ1-2; TRBD1 might be the D gene, on 5 matching bases. For the CDR3, the sequence is CASSLATAGYGYTF. The bases read TGTGCCAGCAGTTTGGCGACAGCGGGTTATGGCTACACCTTC.